These T cell receptor beta chains were read from a single sample in a study of control samples from healthy donors and cancer patients. Using immunoSEQ multiplex PCR, the repertoire was profiled, and TCRdb retains in-frame clones only, with some absent. The sample lists 150,000 to 190,000 clones; about 93% were seen once. Sequenced material: blood. The receptors stem from a man aged 50 to 60 in good health. Each CDR3 is given with its conserved first and last residue. The D gene is left open where the match is weak. Size values are once, few and many counts, or a class for expanded clones, and some rows have none.

>TRBV19|TRBD1|TRBJ2-2|once
CASSMGQGGSNTGELFF
TGTGCCAGTAGTATGGGACAGGGGGGATCGAACACCGGGGAGCTGTTTTTT
>TRBV11-2|.|TRBJ1-4|few
CASSLLRVRESEKLFF
TGTGCCAGCAGCTTACTCAGGGTGAGGGAGAGTGAAAAACTGTTTTTT
>TRBV6-4|TRBD2|TRBJ2-3|.
CASSDWGGTQYF
TGTGCCAGCAGTGACTGGGGGGGTACGCAGTATTTT
>TRBV19|TRBD1|TRBJ1-1|once
CASSKQGGAEAFF
TGTGCCAGTAGTAAACAGGGGGGGGCTGAAGCTTTCTTT
>TRBV28|.|TRBJ1-4|.
CASTAGRGEKLFF
TGTGCCAGCACGGCAGGGCGCGGTGAAAAACTGTTTTTT
>TRBV10-2|TRBD2|TRBJ2-3|.
CASRGTAGSTDTQYF
TGCGCCAGCAGAGGTACAGCGGGGAGCACAGATACGCAGTATTTT
>TRBV28|TRBD1|TRBJ1-5|once
CASSLEGQGWGQPQHF
TGTGCCAGCAGTCTCGAGGGACAGGGCTGGGGTCAGCCCCAGCATTTT
>TRBV6-2/TRBV6-3|.|TRBJ2-1|.
CASSYGVAEYNEQFF
TGTGCCAGCAGTTACGGGGTAGCGGAATACAATGAGCAGTTCTTC
>TRBV11-3|.|TRBJ2-3|once
CASSLRHPEDTQYF
TGTGCCAGCAGCTTGAGGCACCCTGAAGATACGCAGTATTTT
>TRBV2|.|TRBJ2-7|.
CASRGETYEQYF
TGTGCCAGCAGAGGCGAGACCTACGAGCAGTACTTC
>TRBV14|.|TRBJ2-7|.
CASSHRTENRYEQYF
TGTGCCAGCAGCCATAGGACAGAAAATAGATACGAGCAGTACTTC
>TRBV5-5|.|TRBJ2-5|.
CASSLSGQRETQYF
TGTGCCAGCAGCTTGAGCGGGCAGCGAGAGACCCAGTACTTC
>TRBV11-2|TRBD1|TRBJ2-1|.
CASSGQGVDNEQFF
TGTGCCAGCAGCGGACAGGGGGTGGACAATGAGCAGTTCTTC
>TRBV25-1|.|TRBJ1-6|.
CASNPSVGSSYNSPLHF
TGTGCCAGCAACCCTTCGGTAGGGAGCTCCTATAATTCACCCCTCCACTTT
>TRBV9|.|TRBJ2-1|.
CASSGPGGGGYNEQFF
TGTGCCAGCAGCGGACCCGGAGGAGGGGGGTACAATGAGCAGTTCTTC
>TRBV4-2|TRBD2|TRBJ2-1|.
CASSRDGTSGRVSSYNEQFF
TGTGCCAGCAGCCGCGACGGGACTAGCGGGAGGGTTAGCTCCTACAATGAGCAGTTCTTC
>TRBV6-7|.|TRBJ2-1|once
CASSYCGENEQFF
TGTGCCAGCAGTTACTGTGGGGAGAATGAGCAGTTCTTC
>TRBV25-1|TRBD2|TRBJ2-3|.
CASRSSGSRADTQYF
TGTGCCAGCAGATCTAGCGGGAGTCGTGCAGATACGCAGTATTTT
>TRBV6-5|TRBD1|TRBJ1-2|.
CASTTKQGNYGYTF
TGTGCCAGCACCACAAAACAGGGGAACTATGGCTACACCTTC
>TRBV19|TRBD2|TRBJ2-7|.
CASSIDGRPSGRREQYF
TGTGCCAGTAGTATAGATGGCCGCCCTAGCGGGAGGCGCGAGCAGTACTTC
>TRBV7-9|TRBD2|TRBJ2-7|.
CASSFSGSSYEQYF
TGTGCCAGCAGCTTTAGCGGGAGCTCCTACGAGCAGTACTTC
>TRBV6-2/TRBV6-3|TRBD2|TRBJ2-7|.
CASSYPTSASSYEQYF
TGTGCCAGCAGTTACCCGACTAGCGCAAGCTCCTACGAGCAGTACTTC
>TRBV6-5|.|TRBJ2-3|once
CAAGGLDNTDTQYF
TGTGCCGCCGGGGGACTCGATAACACAGATACGCAGTATTTT
>TRBV7-9|.|TRBJ2-3|.
CASSFSRGVDTQYF
TGTGCCAGCAGCTTTAGTAGGGGAGTAGATACGCAGTATTTT
>TRBV25-1|.|TRBJ2-1|.
CASSELAYNEQFF
TGTGCCAGCAGTGAACTCGCCTACAATGAGCAGTTCTTC
>TRBV11-2|.|TRBJ2-3|.
CASSLSNVADTQYF
TGTGCCAGCAGCTTATCTAACGTTGCAGATACGCAGTATTTT
>TRBV15|TRBD2|TRBJ2-3|once
CATSSRLAGGPTDTQYF
TGTGCCACCAGCAGCAGACTAGCGGGAGGGCCCACAGATACGCAGTATTTT
>TRBV10-3|TRBD1|TRBJ1-6|.
CASQRWDSKSPLHF
TGTGCCAGCCAAAGGTGGGACAGTAAATCACCCCTCCACTTT
>TRBV27|TRBD1|TRBJ2-5|.
CASSAGQGKGTQYF
TGTGCCAGCAGTGCGGGACAGGGGAAGGGGACCCAGTACTTC
>TRBV29-1|TRBD1|TRBJ1-1|once
CSVDFWDSMNTEAFF
TGCAGCGTTGATTTTTGGGACAGTATGAACACTGAAGCTTTCTTT
>TRBV27|TRBD1|TRBJ2-1|.
CASSLGQASNEQFF
TGTGCCAGCAGCCTGGGACAGGCCAGTAATGAGCAGTTCTTC
>TRBV9|.|TRBJ2-6|.
CASSVTGNSGANVLTF
TGTGCCAGCAGCGTAACAGGGAACTCTGGGGCCAACGTCCTGACTTTC
>TRBV14|.|TRBJ2-1|.
CASSQDGSLGWEQFF
TGTGCCAGCAGCCAAGATGGTAGCCTGGGATGGGAGCAGTTCTTC
>TRBV10-3|.|TRBJ2-7|.
CAISGGGLEQYF
TGTGCCATCTCCGGAGGAGGCCTCGAGCAGTACTTC
>TRBV5-1|TRBD2|TRBJ2-5|.
CASSNGLAGGQETQYF
TGCGCCAGCAGCAACGGACTAGCGGGAGGACAAGAGACCCAGTACTTC
>TRBV14|.|TRBJ2-3|.
CASSPYTDTQYF
TGTGCCAGCAGCCCGTATACAGATACGCAGTATTTT
>TRBV6-1|.|TRBJ2-5|.
CASSEGAEIETQYF
TGTGCCAGCAGTGAAGGGGCAGAGATAGAGACCCAGTACTTC
>TRBV7-2|TRBD2|TRBJ2-3|.
CALRLAGGLGDTQYF
TGTGCCCTCCGACTAGCGGGAGGCCTGGGGGATACGCAGTATTTT